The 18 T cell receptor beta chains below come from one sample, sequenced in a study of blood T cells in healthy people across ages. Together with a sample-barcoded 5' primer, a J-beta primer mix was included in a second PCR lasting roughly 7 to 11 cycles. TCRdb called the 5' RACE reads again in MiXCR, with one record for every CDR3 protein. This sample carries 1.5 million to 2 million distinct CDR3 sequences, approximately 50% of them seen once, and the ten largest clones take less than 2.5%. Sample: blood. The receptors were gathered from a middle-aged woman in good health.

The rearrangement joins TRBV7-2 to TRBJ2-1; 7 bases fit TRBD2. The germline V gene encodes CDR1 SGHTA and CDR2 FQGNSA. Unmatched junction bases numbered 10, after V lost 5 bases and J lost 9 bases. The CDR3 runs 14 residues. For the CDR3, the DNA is TGTGCCAGCAGCGCCTCCCGGACTAGTAGTGAGCAGTTCTTC. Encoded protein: CASSASRTSSEQFF.

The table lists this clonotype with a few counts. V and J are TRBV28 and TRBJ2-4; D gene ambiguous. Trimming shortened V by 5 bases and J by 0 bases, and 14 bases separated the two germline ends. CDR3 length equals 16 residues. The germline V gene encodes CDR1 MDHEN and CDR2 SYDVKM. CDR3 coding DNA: TGTGCCAGCAGTCCCCTAACCAACCTAGCCAAAAACATTCAGTACTTC. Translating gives CASSPLTNLAKNIQYF.

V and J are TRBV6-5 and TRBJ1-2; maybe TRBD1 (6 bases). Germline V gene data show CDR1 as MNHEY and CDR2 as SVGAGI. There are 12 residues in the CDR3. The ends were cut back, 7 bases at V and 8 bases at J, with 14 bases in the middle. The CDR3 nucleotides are TGTGCCAGCAACAGTGGGGGGGGCGGCTACACCTTC. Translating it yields CASNSGGGGYTF.

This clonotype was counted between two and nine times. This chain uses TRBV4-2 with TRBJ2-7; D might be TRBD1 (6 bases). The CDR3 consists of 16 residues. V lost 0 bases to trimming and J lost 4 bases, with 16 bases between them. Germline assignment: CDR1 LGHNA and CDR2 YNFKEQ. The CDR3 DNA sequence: TGTGCCAGCAGCCAAGAGTGGCGTCAGGGGCCTTACGAGCAGTACTTC. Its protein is CASSQEWRQGPYEQYF.

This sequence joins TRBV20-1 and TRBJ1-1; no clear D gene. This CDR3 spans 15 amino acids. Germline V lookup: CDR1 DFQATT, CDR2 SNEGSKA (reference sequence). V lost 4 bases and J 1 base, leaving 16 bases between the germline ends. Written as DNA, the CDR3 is TGCAGTGCTAAAATGGGAAAGGGTGGGAACACTGAAGCTTTCTTT. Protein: CSAKMGKGGNTEAFF.

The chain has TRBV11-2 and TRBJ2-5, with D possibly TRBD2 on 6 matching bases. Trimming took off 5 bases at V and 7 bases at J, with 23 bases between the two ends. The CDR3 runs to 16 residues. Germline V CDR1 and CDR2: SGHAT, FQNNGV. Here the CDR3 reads CASSAPMDSRGGTQYF. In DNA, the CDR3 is TGTGCCAGCAGCGCACCGATGGACTCGCGGGGAGGGACCCAGTACTTC.

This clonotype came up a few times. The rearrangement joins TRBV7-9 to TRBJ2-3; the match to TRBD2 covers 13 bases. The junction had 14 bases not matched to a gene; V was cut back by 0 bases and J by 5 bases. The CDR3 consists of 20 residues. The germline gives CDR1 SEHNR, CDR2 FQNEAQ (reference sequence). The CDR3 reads CASSLARLAGGTIPQDTQYF. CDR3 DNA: TGTGCCAGCAGCTTAGCACGACTAGCGGGGGGCACAATTCCCCAAGATACGCAGTATTTT.

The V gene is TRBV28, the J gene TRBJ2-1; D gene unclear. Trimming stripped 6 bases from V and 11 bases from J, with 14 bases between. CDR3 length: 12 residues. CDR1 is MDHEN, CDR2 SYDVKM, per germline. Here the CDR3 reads CASSPHGYKQFF. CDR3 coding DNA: TGTGCCAGCAGCCCACATGGCTATAAGCAGTTCTTC.

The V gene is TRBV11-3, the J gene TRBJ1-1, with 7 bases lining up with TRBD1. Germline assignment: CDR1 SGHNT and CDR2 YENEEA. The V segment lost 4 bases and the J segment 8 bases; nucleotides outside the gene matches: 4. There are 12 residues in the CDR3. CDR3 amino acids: CASSSDREEAFF. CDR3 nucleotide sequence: TGTGCCAGCAGCTCCGACAGGGAAGAAGCTTTCTTT.

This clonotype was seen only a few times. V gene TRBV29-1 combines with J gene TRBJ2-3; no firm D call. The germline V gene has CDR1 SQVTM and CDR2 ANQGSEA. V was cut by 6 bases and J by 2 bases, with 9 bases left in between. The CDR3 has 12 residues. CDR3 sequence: CSVLRTTDTQYF. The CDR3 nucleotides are TGCAGCGTACTTAGAACCACAGATACGCAGTATTTT.

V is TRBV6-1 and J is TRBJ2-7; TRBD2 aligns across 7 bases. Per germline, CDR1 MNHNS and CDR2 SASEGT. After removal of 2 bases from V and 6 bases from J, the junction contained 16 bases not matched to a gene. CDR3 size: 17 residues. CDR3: CASSEWVWGGERREQYF. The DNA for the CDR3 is TGTGCCAGCAGTGAATGGGTTTGGGGGGGGGAGAGACGCGAGCAGTACTTC.

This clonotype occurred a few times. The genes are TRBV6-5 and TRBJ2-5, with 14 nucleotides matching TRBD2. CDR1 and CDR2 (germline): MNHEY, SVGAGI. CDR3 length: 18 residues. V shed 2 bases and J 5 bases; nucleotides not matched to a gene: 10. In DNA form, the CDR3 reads TGTGCCAGCAGTTACAATGGGGGACTAGCGGGGGTCAGGGAGACCCAGTACTTC. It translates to CASSYNGGLAGVRETQYF.

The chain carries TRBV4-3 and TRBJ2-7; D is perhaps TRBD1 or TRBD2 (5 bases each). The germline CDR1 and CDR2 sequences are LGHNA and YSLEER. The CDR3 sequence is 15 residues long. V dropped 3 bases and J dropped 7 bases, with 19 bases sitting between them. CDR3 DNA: TGCGCCAGCAGCCAGGAGGACACGGGTTACAATGAGCAGTACTTC. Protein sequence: CASSQEDTGYNEQYF.

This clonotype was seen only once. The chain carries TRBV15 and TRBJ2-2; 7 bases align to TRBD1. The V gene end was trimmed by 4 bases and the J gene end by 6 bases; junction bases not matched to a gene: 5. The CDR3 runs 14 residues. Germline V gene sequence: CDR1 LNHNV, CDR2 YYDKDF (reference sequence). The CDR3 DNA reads TGTGCCACCAGCACATTCACAGGGGCCGGGGAGCTGTTTTTT. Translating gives CATSTFTGAGELFF.

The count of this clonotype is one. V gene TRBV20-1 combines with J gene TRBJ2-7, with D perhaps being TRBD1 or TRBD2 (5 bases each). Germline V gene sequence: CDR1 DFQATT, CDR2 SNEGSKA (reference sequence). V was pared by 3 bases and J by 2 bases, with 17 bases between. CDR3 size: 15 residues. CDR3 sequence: CSASVVASGPYEQYF. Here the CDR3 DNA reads TGCAGTGCTAGTGTGGTTGCGTCGGGGCCCTACGAGCAGTACTTC.

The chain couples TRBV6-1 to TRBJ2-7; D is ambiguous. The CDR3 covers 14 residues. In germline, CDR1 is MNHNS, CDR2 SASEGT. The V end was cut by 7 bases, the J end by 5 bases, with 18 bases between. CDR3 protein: CASTVAGLYNEQYF. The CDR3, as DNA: TGTGCCAGCACGGTGGCAGGCCTGTACAACGAGCAGTACTTC.

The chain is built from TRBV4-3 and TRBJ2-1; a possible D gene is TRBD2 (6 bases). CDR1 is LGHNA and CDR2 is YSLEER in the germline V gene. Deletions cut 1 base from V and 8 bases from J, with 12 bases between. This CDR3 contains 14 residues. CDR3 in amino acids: CASSQARAGDEQFF. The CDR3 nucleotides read TGCGCCAGCAGCCAAGCCCGAGCGGGTGATGAGCAGTTCTTC.

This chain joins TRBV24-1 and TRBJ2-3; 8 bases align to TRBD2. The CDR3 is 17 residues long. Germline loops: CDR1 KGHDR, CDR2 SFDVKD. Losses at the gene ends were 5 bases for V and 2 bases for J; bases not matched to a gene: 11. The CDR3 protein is CATSANMAGGSTDTQYF. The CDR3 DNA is TGTGCCACCAGTGCTAACATGGCGGGAGGTTCCACAGATACGCAGTATTTT.